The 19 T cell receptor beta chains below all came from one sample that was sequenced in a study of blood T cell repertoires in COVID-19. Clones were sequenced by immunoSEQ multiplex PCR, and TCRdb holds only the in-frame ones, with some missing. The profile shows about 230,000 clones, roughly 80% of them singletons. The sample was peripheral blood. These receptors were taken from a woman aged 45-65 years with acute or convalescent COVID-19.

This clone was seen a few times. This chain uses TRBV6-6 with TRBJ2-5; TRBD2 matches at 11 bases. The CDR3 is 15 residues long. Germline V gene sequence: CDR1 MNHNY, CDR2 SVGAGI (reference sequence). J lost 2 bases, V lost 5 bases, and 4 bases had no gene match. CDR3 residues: CASSLTSGIQETQYF. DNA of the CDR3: TGTGCCAGCAGTCTGACTAGCGGGATTCAAGAGACCCAGTACTTC.

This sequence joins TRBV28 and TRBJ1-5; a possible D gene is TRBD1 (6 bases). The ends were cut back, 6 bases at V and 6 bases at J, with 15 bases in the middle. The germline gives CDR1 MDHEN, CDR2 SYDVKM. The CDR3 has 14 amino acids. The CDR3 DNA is TGTGCCAGCAGCCAAGGGGGTGGGGGTCAGCCCCAGCATTTT. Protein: CASSQGGGGQPQHF. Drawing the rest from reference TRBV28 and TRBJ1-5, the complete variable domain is DVKVTQSSRYLVKRTGEKVFLECVQDMDHENMFWYRQDPGLGLRLIYFSYDVKMKEKGDIPEGYSVSREKKERFSLILESASTNQTSMYLCASSQGGGGQPQHFGDGTRLSIL.

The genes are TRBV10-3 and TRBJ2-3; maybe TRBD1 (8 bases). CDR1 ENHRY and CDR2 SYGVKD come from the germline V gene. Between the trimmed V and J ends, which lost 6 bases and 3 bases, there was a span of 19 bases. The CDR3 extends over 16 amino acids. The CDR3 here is CAIRRTGGGLTDTQYF. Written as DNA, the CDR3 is TGTGCCATCAGGCGCACAGGGGGGGGCCTAACAGATACGCAGTATTTT.

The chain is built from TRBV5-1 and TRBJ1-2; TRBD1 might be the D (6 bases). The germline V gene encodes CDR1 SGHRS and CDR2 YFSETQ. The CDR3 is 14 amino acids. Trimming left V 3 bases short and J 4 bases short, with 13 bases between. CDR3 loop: CASSSGQPLYGYTF. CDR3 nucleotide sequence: TGCGCCAGCAGCTCAGGACAGCCCCTCTATGGCTACACCTTC.

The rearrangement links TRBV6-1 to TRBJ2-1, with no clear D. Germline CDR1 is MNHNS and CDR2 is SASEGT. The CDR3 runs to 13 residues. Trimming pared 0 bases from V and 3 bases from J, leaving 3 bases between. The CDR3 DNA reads TGTGCCAGCAGTGAAGCCATCTACAATGAGCAGTTCTTC. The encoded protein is CASSEAIYNEQFF.

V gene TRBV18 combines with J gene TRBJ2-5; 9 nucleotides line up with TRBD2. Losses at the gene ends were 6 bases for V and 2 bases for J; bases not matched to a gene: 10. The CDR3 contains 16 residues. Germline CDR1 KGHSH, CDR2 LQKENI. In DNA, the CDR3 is TGTGCCAGCTCGCGAACGCCGGGACTAGCTCAAGAGACCCAGTACTTC. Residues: CASSRTPGLAQETQYF.

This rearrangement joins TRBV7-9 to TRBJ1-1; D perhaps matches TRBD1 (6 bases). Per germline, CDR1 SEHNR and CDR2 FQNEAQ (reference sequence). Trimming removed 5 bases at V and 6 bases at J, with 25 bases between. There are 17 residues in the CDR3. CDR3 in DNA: TGTGCCAGCAGCACCTCAGGGGCTACCCGGGTGTTGTCTGAAGCTTTCTTT. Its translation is CASSTSGATRVLSEAFF.

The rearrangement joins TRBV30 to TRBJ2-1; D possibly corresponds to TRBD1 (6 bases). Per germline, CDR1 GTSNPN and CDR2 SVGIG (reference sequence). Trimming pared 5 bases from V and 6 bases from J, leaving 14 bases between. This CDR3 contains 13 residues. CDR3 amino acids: CAWDEDRLNEQFF. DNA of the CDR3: TGTGCCTGGGACGAGGACAGACTCAATGAGCAGTTCTTC.

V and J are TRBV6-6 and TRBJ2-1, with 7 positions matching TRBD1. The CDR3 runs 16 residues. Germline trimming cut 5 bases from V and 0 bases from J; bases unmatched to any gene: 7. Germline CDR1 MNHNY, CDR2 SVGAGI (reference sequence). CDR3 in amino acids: CASSNWDSGSYNEQFF. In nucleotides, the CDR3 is TGTGCCAGCAGTAATTGGGACAGTGGCTCCTACAATGAGCAGTTCTTC.

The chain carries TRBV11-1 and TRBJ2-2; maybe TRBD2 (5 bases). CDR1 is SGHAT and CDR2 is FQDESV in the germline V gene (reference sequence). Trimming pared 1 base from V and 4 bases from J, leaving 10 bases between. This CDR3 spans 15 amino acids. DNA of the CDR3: TGTGCCAGCAGCTTAGGGCATCGGGGCACCGGGGAGCTGTTTTTT. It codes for CASSLGHRGTGELFF.

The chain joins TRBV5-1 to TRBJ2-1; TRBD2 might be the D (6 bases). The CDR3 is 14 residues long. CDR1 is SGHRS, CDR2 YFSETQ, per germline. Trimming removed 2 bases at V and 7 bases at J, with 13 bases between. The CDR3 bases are TGCGCCAGCAGCTTTACGGGAGTGGTAAATGAGCAGTTCTTC. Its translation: CASSFTGVVNEQFF.

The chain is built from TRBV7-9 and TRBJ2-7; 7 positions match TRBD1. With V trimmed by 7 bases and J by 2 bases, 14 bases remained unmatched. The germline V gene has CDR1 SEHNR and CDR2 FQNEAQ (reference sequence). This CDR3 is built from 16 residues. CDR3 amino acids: CASILSDRERTYEQYF. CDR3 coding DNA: TGTGCCAGCATCCTCTCTGACAGGGAGAGGACCTACGAGCAGTACTTC.

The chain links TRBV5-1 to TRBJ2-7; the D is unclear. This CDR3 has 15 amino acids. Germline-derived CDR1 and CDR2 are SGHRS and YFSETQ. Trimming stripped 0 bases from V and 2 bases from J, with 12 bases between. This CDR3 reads CASSLAAASPYEQYF. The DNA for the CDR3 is TGCGCCAGCAGCTTGGCTGCGGCATCACCCTACGAGCAGTACTTC.

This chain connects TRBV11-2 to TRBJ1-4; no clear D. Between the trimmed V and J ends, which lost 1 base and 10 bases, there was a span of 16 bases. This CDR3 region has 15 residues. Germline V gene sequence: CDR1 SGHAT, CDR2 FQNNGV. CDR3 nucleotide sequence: TGTGCCAGCAGCTTAGGTGGGTCAGGTTCTGGAAAACTGTTTTTT. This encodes CASSLGGSGSGKLFF.

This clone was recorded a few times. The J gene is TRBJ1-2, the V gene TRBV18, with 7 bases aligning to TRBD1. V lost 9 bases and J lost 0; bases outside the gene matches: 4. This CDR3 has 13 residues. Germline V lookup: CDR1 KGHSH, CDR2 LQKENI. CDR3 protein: CASWGQTNYGYTF. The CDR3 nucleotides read TGTGCCAGTTGGGGACAGACTAACTATGGCTACACCTTC.

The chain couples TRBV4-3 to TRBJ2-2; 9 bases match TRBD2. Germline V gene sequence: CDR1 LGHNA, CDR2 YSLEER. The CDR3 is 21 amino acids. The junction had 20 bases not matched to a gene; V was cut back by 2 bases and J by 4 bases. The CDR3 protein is CASSQRTSAITSVMTTGELFF. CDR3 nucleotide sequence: TGCGCCAGCAGCCAAAGGACTAGCGCTATAACTTCTGTAATGACCACCGGGGAGCTGTTTTTT.

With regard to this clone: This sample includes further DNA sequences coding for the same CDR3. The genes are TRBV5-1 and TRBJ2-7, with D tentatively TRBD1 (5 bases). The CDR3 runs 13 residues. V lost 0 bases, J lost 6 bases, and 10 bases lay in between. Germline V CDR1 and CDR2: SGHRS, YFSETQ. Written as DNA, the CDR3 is TGCGCCAGCAGCTTGGGTCAGGGTGGCGAGCAGTACTTC. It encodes CASSLGQGGEQYF.

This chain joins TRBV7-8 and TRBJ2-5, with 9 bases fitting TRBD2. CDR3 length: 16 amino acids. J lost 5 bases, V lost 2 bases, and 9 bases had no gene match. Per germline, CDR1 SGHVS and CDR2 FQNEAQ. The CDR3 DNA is TGTGCCAGCAGCTTAATGGCTAGCGGGGCTCGGGAGACCCAGTACTTC. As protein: CASSLMASGARETQYF.

The CDR3 loop is CASSYGTGSGYTF. In DNA, the CDR3 is TGTGCCAGCAGCTATGGGACAGGGAGCGGCTACACCTTC. The rearrangement links TRBV7-3 to TRBJ1-2; 9 nucleotides agree with TRBD1. V lost 4 bases, J lost 8 bases, and 5 bases stayed unmatched. This CDR3 has 13 residues. Germline V lookup: CDR1 SGHTA, CDR2 FQGTGA.